This T cell receptor (beta chain) was recorded in a study of T cells in Graves' hyperthyroidism and ophthalmopathy (dated by TCRdb to between 2019 and 2020). Regarding the complete study: Peripheral blood samples were taken at initial diagnosis, before any treatment was given. According to the paper, TCR Vbeta CDR3 sequencing was carried out on over 130 peripheral blood samples, which came from 40 to 45 ophthalmopathy, around 74 hyperthyroidism and 17 progressor patients. To identify TCR V-J signatures that set the groups apart, the researchers used a discovery cohort of 100 patients, made up of around 40 with Graves' ophthalmopathy and approximately 57 with stable Graves' hyperthyroidism. An independent validation cohort of about 20 hyperthyroidism patients and approximately 15 patients who later progressed to ophthalmopathy tested prospective prediction of ophthalmopathy. For training and testing, the 95 to 100 patients in the discovery cohort were randomly divided in a 7:3 ratio. In roughly six Graves' hyperthyroidism patients, the study also compared T-cell repertoires from thyroid tissue with T-cell repertoires from blood. After sampling, hyperthyroidism patients received methimazole starting at 30 mg daily, and ophthalmopathy patients received high-dose intravenous methylprednisolone.

A patient counted as having stable Graves' hyperthyroidism if no progression to ophthalmopathy occurred over 18 months of follow-up. Hyperthyroidism patients were aged 18 to 65 years and newly diagnosed, with disease duration of less than 2 months. Any patient with an uncontrolled infection, another autoimmune disease, pregnancy or lactation was excluded. Diagnoses relied on clinical symptoms, serum thyroxine and TRAb, thyroid ultrasound and orbital computed tomography. PBMCs were isolated from 10 ml of fresh peripheral blood by Ficoll-Paque density gradient centrifugation. Total RNA was extracted using Trizol reagent, and RNA quality was assessed on an Agilent 2100 Bioanalyzer. The TCR beta CDR3 regions were amplified from the RNA transcripts. The first round of RT-PCR for the TCR CDR3 was performed with the HTBI primer set and the Qiagen OneStep RT-PCR kit. The libraries were constructed in a second round of multiplex PCR and then size-selected and purified. The libraries were sequenced on an Illumina HiSeq2000 using paired-end 100 bp reads. On the authors' methods: Raw data were processed with SOAPnuke, discarding reads with adapters, uncalled bases, mean Phred below 15, or no exact constant-primer or identifier match. COPE v1.2.5 was used to merge high-quality paired reads, and clonotypes were defined as unique nucleotide sequences. MiTCR v1.1 was used to align clonotypes to the IMGT TRBV, TRBD and TRBJ reference segments. Analysis was restricted to V-J combinations with a frequency above 0.0001, which covered roughly 99% of repertoires. The TCS score was defined as F50 (clonal expansion) divided by E x V (chaos), with BLOSUM62-based TCRdist calculated between CDR3 peptides within each V-J. Welch's t-statistics and random forest reduced fewer than 600 V-J features to 10 to 15, which were used in a naive Bayes classifier (R e1071). Using fastp trimming at Q25 and MiXCR clonotype assembly, TCRdb reanalyzed the public sequencing data and kept in-frame beta chains. CDR3 protein sequences are deduplicated, and each keeps its most common genes and DNA. What appears here as the V and J calls and clone size reflects TCRdb's work, not the paper's. The sample table lists around 520,000 distinct CDR3 sequences, roughly an eighth of them with a count of one. The top ten constitute 15% to 20% of the sample.

Beyond this particular receptor, the publication reports: Most expanded thyroid clonotypes (frequency above 0.001) were also detected in blood, suggesting blood repertoires may reflect thyroid immune responses. A 13 V-J signature model separated ophthalmopathy from stable hyperthyroidism, with roughly 88% sensitivity and 81.08% specificity in cross-validation and 80%/75% in testing. In validation, the model predicted progression to ophthalmopathy a median of around 6.5 months before onset, with roughly 71% sensitivity and 72.22% specificity. Sample size was not statistically predetermined, and investigators were not blinded to group allocation.

This clonotype appeared many times. Its recognized antigen is unknown. No per-base quality is available; no much larger clone lies one base away. From the cysteine through the phenylalanine, the CDR3 covers 16 amino acids. Just the 48-base CDR3 DNA is kept, in frame starting at base 1. Trimming takes 0 bases from V and 3 bases from J, and the germline ends sit 12 bases apart. CDR1 and CDR2 are read off the germline V gene as LGHNA and YNFKEQ. This sequence uses TRBV4-2 and TRBJ2-1, and TRBD2 may be the D gene, going by 5 matching bases. The material sequenced was blood. The TCR comes from a woman between 18 and 29 years old with Graves' hyperthyroidism. Here the CDR3 is given as CASSQDWGRDYNEQFF. The bases are TGTGCCAGCAGCCAAGATTGGGGTCGGGACTACAATGAGCAGTTCTTC.